This TCR beta chain appears in the sequencing data of a study of blood T cell repertoires in COVID-19. Study summary: In each case, the material was cDNA or gDNA derived from T cells, B-cell-depleted T cells, or PBMCs.

The authors' processing: Estimation of nucleated cell counts was performed using reference gene primer amplification. The data were produced by immunoSEQ multiplex PCR, yet TCRdb's version contains in-frame clones alone and is incomplete. That table is the source of V, J and clone size, and D and trimming were worked out from the DNA. The table shows fewer than 250,000 clones, with nearly 85% occurring only once. Germline assignment: CDR1 LGHNA and CDR2 YNFKEQ. V was trimmed by 1 base and J by 0 bases, leaving 7 bases between them. The CDR3 extends over 16 amino acids. The rearrangement joins TRBV4-2 to TRBJ1-6; tentatively, D is TRBD1 (5 bases). The specimen sequenced was peripheral blood. The TCR comes from a human donor in a cohort sampled during active COVID-19. The CDR3: CASSQADSSYNSPLHF. DNA for the CDR3: TGTGCCAGCAGCCAAGCAGACAGCTCCTATAATTCACCCCTCCACTTT.